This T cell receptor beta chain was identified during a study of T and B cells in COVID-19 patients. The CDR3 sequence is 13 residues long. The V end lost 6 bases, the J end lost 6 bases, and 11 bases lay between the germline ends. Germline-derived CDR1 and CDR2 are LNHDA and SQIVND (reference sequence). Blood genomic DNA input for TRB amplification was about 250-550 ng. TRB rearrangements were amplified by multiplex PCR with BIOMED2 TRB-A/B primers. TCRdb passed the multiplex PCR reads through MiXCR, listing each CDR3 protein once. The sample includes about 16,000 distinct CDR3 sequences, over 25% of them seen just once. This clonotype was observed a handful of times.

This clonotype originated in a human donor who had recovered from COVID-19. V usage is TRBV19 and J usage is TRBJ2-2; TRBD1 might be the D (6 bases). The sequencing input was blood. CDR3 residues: CASRDQGSGELFF. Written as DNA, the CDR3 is TGTGCCAGTAGGGACCAGGGGTCCGGGGAGCTGTTTTTT.